This T cell receptor (beta chain) was identified during a study of T-cell reconstitution after alpha-beta-depleted transplantation in children. This clonotype was detected only a few times. Unique molecular identifiers featured in how the TCRbeta library was prepared. TCRdb redid the calling of the PCR reads with MiXCR, one entry per CDR3 protein. This table holds approximately 510,000 distinct CDR3 sequences, about 17% found once. CDR1 and CDR2 (germline): MNHNS, SASEGT. V trimming: 6 bases; J trimming: 5 bases; junction bases outside the gene matches: 9. This CDR3 region has 14 residues. The sequence was collected from a human donor who donated a stem cell graft to a child with acute lymphoblastic leukemia. The rearrangement links TRBV6-1 to TRBJ2-7; TRBD2 matches at 8 bases. Here the sequenced sample was PBMCs from the stem cell graft donor, taken from the stem cell graft. The CDR3 DNA sequence: TGTGCCAGCAGACCCAGGACTAGCCTCCACGAGCAGTACTTC. The encoded protein is CASRPRTSLHEQYF.